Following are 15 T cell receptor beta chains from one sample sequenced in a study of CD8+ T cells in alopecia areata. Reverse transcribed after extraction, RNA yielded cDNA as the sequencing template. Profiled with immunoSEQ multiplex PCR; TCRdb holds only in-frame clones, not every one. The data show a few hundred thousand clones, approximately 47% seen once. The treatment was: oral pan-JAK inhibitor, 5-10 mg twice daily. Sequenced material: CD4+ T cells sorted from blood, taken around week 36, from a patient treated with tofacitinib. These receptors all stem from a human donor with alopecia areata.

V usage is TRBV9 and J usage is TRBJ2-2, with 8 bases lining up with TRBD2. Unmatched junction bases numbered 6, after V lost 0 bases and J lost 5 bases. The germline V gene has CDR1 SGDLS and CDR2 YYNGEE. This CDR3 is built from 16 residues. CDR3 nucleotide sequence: TGTGCCAGCAGCGTAGCGGTAGCGGGACGGACCGGGGAGCTGTTTTTT. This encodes CASSVAVAGRTGELFF.

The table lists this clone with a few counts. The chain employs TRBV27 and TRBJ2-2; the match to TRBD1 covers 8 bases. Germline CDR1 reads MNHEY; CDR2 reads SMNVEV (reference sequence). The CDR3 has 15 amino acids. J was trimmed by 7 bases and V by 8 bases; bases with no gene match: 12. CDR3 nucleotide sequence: TGTGCCAGCGCAGTGGGACAGGTGGCAAGCGGGGAGCTGTTTTTT. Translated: CASAVGQVASGELFF.

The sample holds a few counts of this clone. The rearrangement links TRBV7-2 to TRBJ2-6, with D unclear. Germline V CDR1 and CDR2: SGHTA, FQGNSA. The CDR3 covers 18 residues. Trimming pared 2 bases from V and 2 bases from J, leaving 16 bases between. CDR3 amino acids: CASSLKDGFWAGANVLTF. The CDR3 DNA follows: TGTGCCAGCAGCTTAAAGGACGGCTTTTGGGCTGGGGCCAACGTCCTGACTTTC.

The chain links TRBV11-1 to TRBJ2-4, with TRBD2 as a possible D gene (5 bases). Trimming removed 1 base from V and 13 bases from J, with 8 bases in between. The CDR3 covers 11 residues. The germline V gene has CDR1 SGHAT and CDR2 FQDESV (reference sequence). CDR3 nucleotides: TGTGCCAGCAGCTTAGACGGGGAGCAGTACTTC. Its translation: CASSLDGEQYF. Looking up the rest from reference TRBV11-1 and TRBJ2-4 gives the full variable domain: EAEVAQSPRYKITEKSQAVAFWCDPISGHATLYWYRQILGQGPELLVQFQDESVVDDSQLPKDRFSAERLKGVDSTLKIQPAELGDSAMYLCASSLDGEQYFGAGTRLSVL.

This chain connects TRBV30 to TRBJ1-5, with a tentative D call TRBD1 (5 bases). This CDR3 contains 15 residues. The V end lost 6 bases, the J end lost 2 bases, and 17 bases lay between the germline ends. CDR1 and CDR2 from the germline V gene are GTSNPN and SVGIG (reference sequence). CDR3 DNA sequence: TGTGCCTGTCTCGCGGGACCCGGTGGCAATCAGCCCCAGCATTTT. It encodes CACLAGPGGNQPQHF.

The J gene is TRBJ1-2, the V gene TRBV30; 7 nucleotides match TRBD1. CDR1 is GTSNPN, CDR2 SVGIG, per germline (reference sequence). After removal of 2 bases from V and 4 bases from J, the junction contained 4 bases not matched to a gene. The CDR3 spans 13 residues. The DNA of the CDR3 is TGTGCCTGGAGTAGACAGGGTGGCTATGGCTACACCTTC. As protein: CAWSRQGGYGYTF.

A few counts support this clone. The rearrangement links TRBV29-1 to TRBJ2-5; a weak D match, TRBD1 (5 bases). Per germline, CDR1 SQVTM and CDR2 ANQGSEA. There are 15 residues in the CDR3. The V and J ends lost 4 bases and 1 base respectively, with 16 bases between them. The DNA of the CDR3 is TGCAGCGTTGGGACGCAGGGTTGGGGCCAAGAGACCCAGTACTTC. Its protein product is CSVGTQGWGQETQYF.

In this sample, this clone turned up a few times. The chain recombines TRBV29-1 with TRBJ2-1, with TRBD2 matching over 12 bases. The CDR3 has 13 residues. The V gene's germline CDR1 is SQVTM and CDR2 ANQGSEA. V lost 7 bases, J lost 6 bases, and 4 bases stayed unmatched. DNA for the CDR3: TGCAGCGGACTAGCGGGAGTCCCCAATGAGCAGTTCTTC. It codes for CSGLAGVPNEQFF.

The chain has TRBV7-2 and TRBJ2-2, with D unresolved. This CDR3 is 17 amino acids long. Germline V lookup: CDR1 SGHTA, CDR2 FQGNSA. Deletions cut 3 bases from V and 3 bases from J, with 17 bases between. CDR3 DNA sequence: TGTGCCAGCAGCTTGAGGCTAACCAGGAGTTACACCGGGGAGCTGTTTTTT. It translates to CASSLRLTRSYTGELFF. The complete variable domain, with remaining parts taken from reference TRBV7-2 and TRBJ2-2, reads GAGVSQSPSNKVTEKGKDVELRCDPISGHTALYWYRQSLGQGLEFLIYFQGNSAPDKSGLPSDRFSAERTGGSVSTLTIQRTQQEDSAVYLCASSLRLTRSYTGELFFGEGSRLTVL.

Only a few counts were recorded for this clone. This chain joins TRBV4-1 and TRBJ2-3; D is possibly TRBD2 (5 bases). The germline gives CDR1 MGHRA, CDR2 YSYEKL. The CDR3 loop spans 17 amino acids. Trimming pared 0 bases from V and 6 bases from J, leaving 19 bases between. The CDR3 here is CASSQEGAVWRADTQYF. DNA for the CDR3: TGCGCCAGCAGCCAAGAAGGAGCGGTTTGGCGAGCGGATACGCAGTATTTT.

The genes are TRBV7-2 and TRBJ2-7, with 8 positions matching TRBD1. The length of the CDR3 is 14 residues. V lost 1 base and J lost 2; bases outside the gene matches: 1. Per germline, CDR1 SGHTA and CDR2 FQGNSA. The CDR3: CASSLGDRTYEQYF. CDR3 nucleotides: TGTGCCAGCAGCTTAGGGGACAGGACCTACGAGCAGTACTTC.

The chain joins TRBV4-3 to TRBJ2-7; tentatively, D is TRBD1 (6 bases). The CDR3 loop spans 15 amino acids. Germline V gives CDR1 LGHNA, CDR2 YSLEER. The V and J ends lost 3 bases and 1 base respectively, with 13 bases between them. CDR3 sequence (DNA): TGCGCCAGCAGCCAGGCAGGGGTGAGGTCCTACGAGCAGTACTTC. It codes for CASSQAGVRSYEQYF.

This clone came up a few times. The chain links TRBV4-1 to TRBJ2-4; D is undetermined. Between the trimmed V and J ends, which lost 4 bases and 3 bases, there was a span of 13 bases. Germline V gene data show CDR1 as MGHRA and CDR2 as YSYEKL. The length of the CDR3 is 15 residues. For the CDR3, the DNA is TGCGCCAGCAGCCCTGCACGTCTAGGCAAAAACATTCAGTACTTC. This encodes CASSPARLGKNIQYF.

CDR3 nucleotide sequence: TGCAGCGTTGAAGACGGGACAGGGCCAAGCAGCTCCTACAATGAGCAGTTCTTC. The encoded protein is CSVEDGTGPSSSYNEQFF. The chain combines TRBV29-1 with TRBJ2-1, with 9 bases identical to TRBD1. Unmatched junction bases numbered 9, after V lost 0 bases and J lost 0 bases. CDR1 and CDR2 (germline): SQVTM, ANQGSEA. The CDR3 is 18 residues long.

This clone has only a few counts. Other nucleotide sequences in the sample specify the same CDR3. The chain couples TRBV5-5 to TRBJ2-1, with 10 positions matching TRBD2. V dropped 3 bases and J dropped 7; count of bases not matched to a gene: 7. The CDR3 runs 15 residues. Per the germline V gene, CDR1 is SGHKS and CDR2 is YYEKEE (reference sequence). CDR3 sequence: CASSSPSGRRNEQFF. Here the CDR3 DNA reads TGTGCCAGCAGCTCCCCTAGCGGGAGACGGAATGAGCAGTTCTTC.